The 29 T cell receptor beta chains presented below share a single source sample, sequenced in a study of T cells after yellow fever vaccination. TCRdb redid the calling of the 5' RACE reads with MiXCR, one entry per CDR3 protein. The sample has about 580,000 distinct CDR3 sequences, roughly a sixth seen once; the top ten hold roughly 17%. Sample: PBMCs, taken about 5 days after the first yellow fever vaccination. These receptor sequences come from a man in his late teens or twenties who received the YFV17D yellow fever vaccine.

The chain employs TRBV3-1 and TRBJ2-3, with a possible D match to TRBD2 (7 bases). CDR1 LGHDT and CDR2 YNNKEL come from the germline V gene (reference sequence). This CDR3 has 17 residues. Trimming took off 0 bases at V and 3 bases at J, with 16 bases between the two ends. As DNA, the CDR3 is TGTGCCAGCAGCCAAGATGGAGGGGGGGCCCGTACAGATACGCAGTATTTT. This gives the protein CASSQDGGGARTDTQYF.

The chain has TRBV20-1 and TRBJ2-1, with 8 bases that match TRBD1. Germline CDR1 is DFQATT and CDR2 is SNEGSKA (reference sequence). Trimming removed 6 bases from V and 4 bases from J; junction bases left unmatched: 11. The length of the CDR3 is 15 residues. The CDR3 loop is CSAPPRGLSYNEQFF. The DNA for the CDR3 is TGCAGTGCACCGCCCAGGGGGCTTTCATACAATGAGCAGTTCTTC.

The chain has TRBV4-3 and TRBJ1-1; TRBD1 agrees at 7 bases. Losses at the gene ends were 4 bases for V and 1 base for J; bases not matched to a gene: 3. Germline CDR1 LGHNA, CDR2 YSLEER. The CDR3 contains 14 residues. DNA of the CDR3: TGCGCCAGCAGCCGGGACAGCAGGAACACTGAAGCTTTCTTT. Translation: CASSRDSRNTEAFF.

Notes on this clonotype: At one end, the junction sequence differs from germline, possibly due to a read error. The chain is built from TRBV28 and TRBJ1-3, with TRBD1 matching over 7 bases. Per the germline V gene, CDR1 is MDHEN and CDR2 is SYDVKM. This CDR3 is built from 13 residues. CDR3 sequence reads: CGSNQGAGNTIYF. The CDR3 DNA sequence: TGTGGCAGCAATCAGGGGGCTGGAAACACCATATATTTT. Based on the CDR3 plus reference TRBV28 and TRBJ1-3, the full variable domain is DVKVTQSSRYLVKRTGEKVFLECVQDMDHENMFWYRQDPGLGLRLIYFSYDVKMKEKGDIPEGYSVSREKKERFSLILESASTNQTSMYLCGSNQGAGNTIYFGEGSWLTVV.

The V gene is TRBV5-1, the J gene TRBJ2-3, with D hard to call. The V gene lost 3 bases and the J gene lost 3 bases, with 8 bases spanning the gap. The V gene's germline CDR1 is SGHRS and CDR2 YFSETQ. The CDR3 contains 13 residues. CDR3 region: CASSWTLTDTQYF. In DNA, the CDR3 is TGCGCCAGCAGCTGGACCTTGACAGATACGCAGTATTTT. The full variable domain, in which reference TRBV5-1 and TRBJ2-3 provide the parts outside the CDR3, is KAGVTQTPRYLIKTRGQQVTLSCSPISGHRSVSWYQQTPGQGLQFLFEYFSETQRNKGNFPGRFSGRQFSNSRSEMNVSTLELGDSALYLCASSWTLTDTQYFGPGTRLTVL.

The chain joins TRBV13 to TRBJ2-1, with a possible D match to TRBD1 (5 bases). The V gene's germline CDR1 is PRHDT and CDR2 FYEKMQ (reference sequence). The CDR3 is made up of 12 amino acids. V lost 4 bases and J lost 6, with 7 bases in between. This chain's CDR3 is CASSSRVNEQFF. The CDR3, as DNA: TGTGCCAGCAGCTCCAGGGTCAATGAGCAGTTCTTC. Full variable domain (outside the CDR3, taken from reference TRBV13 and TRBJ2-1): AAGVIQSPRHLIKEKRETATLKCYPIPRHDTVYWYQQGPGQDPQFLISFYEKMQSDKGSIPDRFSAQQFSDYHSELNMSSLELGDSALYFCASSSRVNEQFFGPGTRLTVL.

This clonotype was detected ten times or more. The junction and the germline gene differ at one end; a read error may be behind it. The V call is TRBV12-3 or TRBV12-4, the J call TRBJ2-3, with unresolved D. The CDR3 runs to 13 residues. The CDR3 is CASSIALTDTQYF. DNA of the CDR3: TGTGCCAGCAGTATAGCTCTGACAGATACGCAGTATTTT.

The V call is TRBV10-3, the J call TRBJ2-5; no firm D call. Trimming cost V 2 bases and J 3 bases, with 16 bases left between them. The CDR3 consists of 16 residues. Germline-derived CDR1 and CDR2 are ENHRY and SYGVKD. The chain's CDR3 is CAISEPLGIEKETQYF. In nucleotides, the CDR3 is TGTGCCATCAGTGAGCCCCTGGGGATCGAAAAAGAGACCCAGTACTTC.

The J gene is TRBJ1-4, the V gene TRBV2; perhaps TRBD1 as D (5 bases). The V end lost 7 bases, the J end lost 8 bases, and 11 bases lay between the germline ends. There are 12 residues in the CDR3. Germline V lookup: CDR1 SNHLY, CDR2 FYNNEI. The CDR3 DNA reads TGTGCCAGCATTAGTTCAGGGGAAAAACTGTTTTTT. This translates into CASISSGEKLFF.

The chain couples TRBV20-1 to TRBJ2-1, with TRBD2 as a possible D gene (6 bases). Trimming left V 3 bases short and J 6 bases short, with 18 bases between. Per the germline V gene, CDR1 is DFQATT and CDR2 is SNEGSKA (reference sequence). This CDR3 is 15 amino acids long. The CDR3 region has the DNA TGCAGTGCTAGTAGTTATAGCGGATACTTCAATGAGCAGTTCTTC. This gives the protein CSASSYSGYFNEQFF.

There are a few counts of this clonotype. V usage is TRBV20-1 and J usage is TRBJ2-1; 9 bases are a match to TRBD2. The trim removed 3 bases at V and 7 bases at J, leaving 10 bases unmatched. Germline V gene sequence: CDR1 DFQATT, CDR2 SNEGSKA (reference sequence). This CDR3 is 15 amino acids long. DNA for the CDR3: TGCAGTGCTAGTTCTTGGCGGGGGGGCCGGAATGAGCAGTTCTTC. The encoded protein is CSASSWRGGRNEQFF.

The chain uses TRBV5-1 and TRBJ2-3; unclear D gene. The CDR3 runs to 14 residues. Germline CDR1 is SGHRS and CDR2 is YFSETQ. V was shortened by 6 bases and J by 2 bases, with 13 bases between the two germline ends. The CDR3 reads CASTSDPITDTQYF. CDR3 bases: TGCGCCAGCACCTCGGACCCGATCACAGATACGCAGTATTTT.

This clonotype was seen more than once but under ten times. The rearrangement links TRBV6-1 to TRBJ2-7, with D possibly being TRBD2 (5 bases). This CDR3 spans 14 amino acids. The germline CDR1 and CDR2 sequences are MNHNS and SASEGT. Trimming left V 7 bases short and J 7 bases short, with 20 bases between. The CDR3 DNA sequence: TGTGCCAGCACCAACCCGGGGTCCCTAAGGGAGCAGTACTTC. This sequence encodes CASTNPGSLREQYF.

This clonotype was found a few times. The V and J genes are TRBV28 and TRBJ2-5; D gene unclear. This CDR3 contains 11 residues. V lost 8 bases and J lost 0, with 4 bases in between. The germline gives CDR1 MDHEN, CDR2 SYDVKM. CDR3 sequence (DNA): TGTGCCAGCCATTACCAAGAGACCCAGTACTTC. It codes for CASHYQETQYF.

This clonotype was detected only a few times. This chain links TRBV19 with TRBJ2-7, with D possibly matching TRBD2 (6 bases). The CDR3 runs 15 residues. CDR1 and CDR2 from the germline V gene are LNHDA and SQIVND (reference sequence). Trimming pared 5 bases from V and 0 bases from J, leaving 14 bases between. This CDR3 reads CASSPRDSSSYEQYF. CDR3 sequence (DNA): TGTGCCAGTAGTCCTCGGGACTCCAGCTCCTACGAGCAGTACTTC.

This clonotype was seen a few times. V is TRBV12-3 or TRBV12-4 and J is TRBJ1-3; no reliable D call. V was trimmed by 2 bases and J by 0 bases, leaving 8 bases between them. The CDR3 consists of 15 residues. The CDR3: CASSLTAYSGNTIYF. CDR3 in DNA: TGTGCCAGCAGTTTAACAGCCTACTCTGGAAACACCATATATTTT.

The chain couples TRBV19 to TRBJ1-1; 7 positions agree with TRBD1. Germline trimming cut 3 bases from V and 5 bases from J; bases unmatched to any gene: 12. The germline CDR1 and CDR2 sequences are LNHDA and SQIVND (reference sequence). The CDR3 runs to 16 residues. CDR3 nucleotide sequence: TGTGCCAGTAGTATTTTCCTGGGGGCGACAGGGACTGAAGCTTTCTTT. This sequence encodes CASSIFLGATGTEAFF.

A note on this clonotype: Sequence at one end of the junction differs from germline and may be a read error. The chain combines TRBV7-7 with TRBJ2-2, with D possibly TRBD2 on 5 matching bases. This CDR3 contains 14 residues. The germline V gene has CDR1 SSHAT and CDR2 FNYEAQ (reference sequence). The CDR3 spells CASSLNAAVGELFF. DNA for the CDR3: TGTGCTAGCAGCTTAAACGCAGCGGTCGGGGAGCTGTTTTTT.

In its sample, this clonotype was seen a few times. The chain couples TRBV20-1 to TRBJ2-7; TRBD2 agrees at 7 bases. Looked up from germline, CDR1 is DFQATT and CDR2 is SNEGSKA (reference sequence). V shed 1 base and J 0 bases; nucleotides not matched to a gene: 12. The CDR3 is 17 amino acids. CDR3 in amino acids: CSARGGRGAGSSYEQYV. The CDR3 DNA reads TGCAGTGCTAGAGGAGGGCGGGGAGCGGGGAGCTCCTACGAGCAGTACGTC.

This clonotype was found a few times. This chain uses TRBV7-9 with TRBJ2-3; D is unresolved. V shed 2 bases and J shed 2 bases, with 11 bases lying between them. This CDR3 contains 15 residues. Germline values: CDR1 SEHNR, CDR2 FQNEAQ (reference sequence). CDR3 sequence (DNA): TGTGCCAGCAGCTTATCGGGCACCCCCACAGATACGCAGTATTTT. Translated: CASSLSGTPTDTQYF.

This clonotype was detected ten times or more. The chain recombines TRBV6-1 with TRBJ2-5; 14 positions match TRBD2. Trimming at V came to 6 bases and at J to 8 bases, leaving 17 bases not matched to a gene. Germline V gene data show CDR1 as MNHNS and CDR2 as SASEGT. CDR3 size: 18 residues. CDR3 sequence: CASSPAETVGLAGGTQYF. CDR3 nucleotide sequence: TGTGCCAGCAGCCCCGCGGAGACAGTCGGACTAGCGGGGGGTACCCAGTACTTC.

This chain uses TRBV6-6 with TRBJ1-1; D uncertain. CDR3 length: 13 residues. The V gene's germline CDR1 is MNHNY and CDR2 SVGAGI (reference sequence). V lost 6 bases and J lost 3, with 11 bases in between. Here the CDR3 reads CASRDRVDTEAFF. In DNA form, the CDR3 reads TGTGCCAGCAGGGACCGTGTGGACACTGAAGCTTTCTTT.

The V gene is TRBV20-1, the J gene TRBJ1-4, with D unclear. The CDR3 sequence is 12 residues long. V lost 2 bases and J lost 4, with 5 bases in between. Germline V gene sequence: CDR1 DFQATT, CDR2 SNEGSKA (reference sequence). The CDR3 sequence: CSARRINEKLFF. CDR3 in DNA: TGCAGTGCTAGACGGATTAATGAAAAACTGTTTTTT.

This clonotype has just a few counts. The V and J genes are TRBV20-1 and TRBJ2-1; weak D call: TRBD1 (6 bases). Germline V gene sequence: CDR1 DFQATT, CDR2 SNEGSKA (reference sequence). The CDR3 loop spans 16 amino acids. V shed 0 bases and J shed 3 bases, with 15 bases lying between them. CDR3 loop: CSARDLGAPHYNEQFF. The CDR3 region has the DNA TGCAGTGCTAGAGATTTGGGGGCACCCCACTACAATGAGCAGTTCTTC.

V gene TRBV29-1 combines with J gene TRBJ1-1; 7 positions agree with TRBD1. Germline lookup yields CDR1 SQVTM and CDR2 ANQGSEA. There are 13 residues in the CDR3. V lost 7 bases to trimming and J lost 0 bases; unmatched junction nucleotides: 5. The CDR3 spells CSAEQGMNTEAFF. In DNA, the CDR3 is TGCAGCGCCGAACAGGGGATGAACACTGAAGCTTTCTTT.

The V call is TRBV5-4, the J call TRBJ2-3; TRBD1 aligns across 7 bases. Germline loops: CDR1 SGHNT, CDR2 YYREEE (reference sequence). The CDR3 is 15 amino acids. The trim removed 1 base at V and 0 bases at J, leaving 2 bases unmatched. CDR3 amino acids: CASSLQGVSTDTQYF. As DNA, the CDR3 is TGTGCCAGCAGCTTGCAGGGGGTTAGCACAGATACGCAGTATTTT. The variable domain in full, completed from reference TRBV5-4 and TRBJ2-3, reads ETGVTQSPTHLIKTRGQQVTLRCSSQSGHNTVSWYQQALGQGPQFIFQYYREEENGRGNFPPRFSGLQFPNYSSELNVNALELDDSALYLCASSLQGVSTDTQYFGPGTRLTVL.

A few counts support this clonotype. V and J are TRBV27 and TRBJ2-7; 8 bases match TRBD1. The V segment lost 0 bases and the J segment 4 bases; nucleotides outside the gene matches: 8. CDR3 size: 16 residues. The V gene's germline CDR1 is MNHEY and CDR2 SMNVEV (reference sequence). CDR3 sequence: CASSLSRAGGEYEQYF. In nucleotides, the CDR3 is TGTGCCAGCAGTTTATCGCGGGCAGGGGGCGAATACGAGCAGTACTTC.

This CDR3 reads CASSLAPSGVYEQFF. CDR3 bases: TGCGCCAGCAGCTTGGCCCCTAGCGGGGTCTATGAGCAGTTCTTC. The chain combines TRBV5-1 with TRBJ2-1, with 9 bases aligning to TRBD2. This CDR3 is 15 amino acids long. The germline V gene has CDR1 SGHRS and CDR2 YFSETQ. V lost 0 bases and J lost 8; bases outside the gene matches: 6. The whole variable domain, filled in from reference TRBV5-1 and TRBJ2-1, reads KAGVTQTPRYLIKTRGQQVTLSCSPISGHRSVSWYQQTPGQGLQFLFEYFSETQRNKGNFPGRFSGRQFSNSRSEMNVSTLELGDSALYLCASSLAPSGVYEQFFGPGTRLTVL.

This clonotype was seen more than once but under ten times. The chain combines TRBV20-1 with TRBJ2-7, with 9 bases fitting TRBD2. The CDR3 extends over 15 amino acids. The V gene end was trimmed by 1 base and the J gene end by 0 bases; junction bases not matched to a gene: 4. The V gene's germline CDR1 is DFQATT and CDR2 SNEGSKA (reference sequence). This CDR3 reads CSARARTSDSYEQYF. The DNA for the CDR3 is TGCAGTGCTAGAGCTAGGACTAGCGACTCCTACGAGCAGTACTTC.